A selection of T cell receptor beta chains follows, all from one sample in a study of T cell responses to AZD1222 COVID-19 vaccine. Produced via immunoSEQ multiplex PCR; TCRdb's table is partial and in-frame only. The sample has under 80,000 clones; roughly four fifths are singletons. The sample in question was peripheral blood, obtained 28 days after the second AZD1222 dose. These receptors all stem from an adult who received the AZD1222 COVID-19 vaccine. Each CDR3 is given with its conserved first and last residue. D genes are given only for firm matches. Expanded clones get a size class; other rows say once, few or many, or leave the size out.

.	TRBD1	TRBV6-5	TRBJ1-1	TGTGCCAGCAGTTACACACAGGGGGGCGCTGCTTTCTTT	CASSYTQGGAAFF
.	.	TRBV5-4	TRBJ2-1	TGTGCCAGCAGCTTGGGTGGGTTTCGCTCCTACAATGAGCAGTTCTTC	CASSLGGFRSYNEQFF
.	TRBD2	TRBV9	TRBJ2-3	TGTGCCAGCAGCGTAGGGGGAGGGGGCACAGATACGCAGTATTTT	CASSVGGGGTDTQYF
few	TRBD1	TRBV11-2	TRBJ1-1	TGTGCCAGCAGCTTAGATCTTTACAGGGGGCGAATGAACACTGAAGCTTTCTTT	CASSLDLYRGRMNTEAFF
.	.	TRBV7-9	TRBJ1-5	TGTGCCAGCAGCTTAGAGGGATCGAGGGGTCAGCCCCAGCATTTT	CASSLEGSRGQPQHF
.	.	TRBV5-6	TRBJ2-5	TGTGCCAGCAGCAAGGGCTCTCCCCAAGAGACCCAGTACTTC	CASSKGSPQETQYF
.	TRBD2	TRBV5-4	TRBJ2-3	TGTGCCAGCAGCCTGGATAATAGCGGGAGGGGGAGAGATACGCAGTATTTT	CASSLDNSGRGRDTQYF
.	.	TRBV18	TRBJ1-2	TGTGCCAGCTCTACGGTAGGAGGGGTGGCTGCCGGTGGCTACACCTTC	CASSTVGGVAAGGYTF
few	.	TRBV19	TRBJ2-7	TGTGCCAGTATGGGGAGCTACGAGCAGTACTTC	CASMGSYEQYF
.	TRBD2	TRBV19	TRBJ2-5	TGTGCCAGTAGTCCTCACCCCCAGACTAGCGGGACCCAGTACTTC	CASSPHPQTSGTQYF
.	.	TRBV7-8	TRBJ1-4	TGTGCCAGCAGCTTCTTCGTGACAGCTAATGAAAAACTGTTTTTT	CASSFFVTANEKLFF
.	.	TRBV19	TRBJ1-5	TGTGCCAGTAGTATGGCAGGGTTTAGCAATCAGCCCCAGCATTTT	CASSMAGFSNQPQHF
.	.	TRBV15	TRBJ1-2	TGTGCCACCAGCAGAGCTGGACAGCGCGAGTCCTATGGCTACACCTTC	CATSRAGQRESYGYTF
.	TRBD1	TRBV28	TRBJ1-1	TGTGCCAGCAGAACAACGCGGGACAGGGGGCGTCGGGTCACTGAAGCTTTCTTT	CASRTTRDRGRRVTEAFF
.	.	TRBV9	TRBJ2-7	TGTGCCAGCGGACCAGCCCTATACGAGCAGTACTTC	CASGPALYEQYF
.	.	TRBV28	TRBJ1-3	TGTGCCAGCAGTTATAACCGAGGAAACACCATATATTTT	CASSYNRGNTIYF
.	.	TRBV9	TRBJ2-7	TGTGCCAGCAGCCCATACGACGAGTCTCTCGGCTACGAGCAGTACTTC	CASSPYDESLGYEQYF
few	TRBD1	TRBV4-1	TRBJ2-7	TGCGCCAGCAGCCTGGACAGGACCCACTACGAGCAGTACTTC	CASSLDRTHYEQYF
once	TRBD2	TRBV18	TRBJ2-7	TGTGCCAGCTCACCAGGACTAGCGGACTACGAGCAGTACTTC	CASSPGLADYEQYF
.	.	TRBV20-1	TRBJ1-5	TGCAGTGCTAATGGCAATCAGCCCCAGCATTTT	CSANGNQPQHF
.	TRBD2	TRBV5-4	TRBJ2-3	TGTGCCAGCAGCTTGCCGGCTAGCGGGATTAGCGCAGATACGCAGTATTTT	CASSLPASGISADTQYF
few	TRBD1	TRBV5-1	TRBJ2-7	TGCGCCAGCAGCTTAGGGACAGGCTACGAGCAGTACTTC	CASSLGTGYEQYF
.	TRBD1	TRBV7-2	TRBJ2-2	TGTGCCAGCAGCTTAGTCAGGACAGGGGGCACCGGGGAGCTGTTTTTT	CASSLVRTGGTGELFF
.	.	TRBV15	TRBJ2-3	TGTGCCACCAGCAGAGTCTCCGGGTTCCCAGATACGCAGTATTTT	CATSRVSGFPDTQYF